Each of the 9 T cell receptor beta chains below was sequenced from the same sample in a study of regulatory T cells in long-lasting Graves disease. Researchers made TCR beta libraries by using iRepertoire HTBI primers and running Arm-PCR on CDR3 regions. TCRdb fed the multiplex PCR reads into MiXCR, producing one record per CDR3 protein. Among around 500,000 distinct CDR3 sequences listed, around an eighth were seen once. Time point noted: newly diagnosed GD, antithyroid drugs for less than 3 months. PBMC RNA served as the TCR library source. The sample also formed part of further work on T cells in Graves' hyperthyroidism and ophthalmopathy.

The specimen was peripheral blood mononuclear cells (PBMCs), collected at new diagnosis, from a patient treated with antithyroid drugs. These receptors originate from a man younger than 45 with Graves disease.

The rearrangement uses TRBV20-1 and TRBJ2-7; 10 bases agree with TRBD1. Germline V CDR1 and CDR2: DFQATT, SNEGSKA (reference sequence). J gave up 2 bases and V 6 bases, and 7 bases lay outside the gene matches. The CDR3 length is 14 residues. The CDR3 region is CSAAPGQGTYEQYF. As DNA, the CDR3 is TGCAGTGCGGCCCCGGGACAGGGGACCTACGAGCAGTACTTC.

This clonotype has ten or more counts. The rearrangement uses TRBV11-2 and TRBJ2-3, with a tentative D call TRBD2 (6 bases). Trimming cost V 2 bases and J 6 bases, with 18 bases left between them. The V gene's germline CDR1 is SGHAT and CDR2 FQNNGV. This CDR3 is 16 amino acids long. The CDR3 protein is CASSLFGGAEGDTQYF. CDR3 DNA sequence: TGTGCCAGCAGCTTATTTGGGGGAGCGGAGGGGGATACGCAGTATTTT.

Here the CDR3 reads CASNFLTDTQYF. CDR3 DNA: TGTGCCAGCAACTTTCTAACAGATACGCAGTATTTT. V usage is TRBV7-3 and J usage is TRBJ2-3; D uncertain. Between the trimmed V and J ends, which lost 7 bases and 3 bases, there was a span of 8 bases. From germline, CDR1 is SGHTA and CDR2 FQGTGA. The CDR3 is made up of 12 amino acids.

This clonotype was seen more than once but under ten times. The rearrangement links TRBV29-1 to TRBJ2-1, with D possibly being TRBD1 (6 bases). Per germline, CDR1 SQVTM and CDR2 ANQGSEA. The CDR3 totals 14 residues. V dropped 8 bases and J dropped 2 bases, with 16 bases sitting between them. CDR3 in DNA: TGCAGCCCGATTCTACAGGGCCCCTACAATGAGCAGTTCTTC. The encoded protein is CSPILQGPYNEQFF.

This clonotype was recorded at least ten times. The chain links TRBV5-1 to TRBJ2-7; either TRBD1 or TRBD2 may supply D (5 bases each). This CDR3 has 14 residues. V lost 5 bases and J lost 0, with 12 bases in between. Germline CDR1 is SGHRS and CDR2 is YFSETQ. CDR3 coding DNA: TGCGCCAGCAGTCCTGGGACCTTCTCCTACGAGCAGTACTTC. As protein: CASSPGTFSYEQYF. The whole variable domain, filled in from reference TRBV5-1 and TRBJ2-7, reads KAGVTQTPRYLIKTRGQQVTLSCSPISGHRSVSWYQQTPGQGLQFLFEYFSETQRNKGNFPGRFSGRQFSNSRSEMNVSTLELGDSALYLCASSPGTFSYEQYFGPGTRLTVT.

This chain uses TRBV5-1 with TRBJ2-1; 12 bases match TRBD2. CDR3 length equals 17 residues. The V gene end was trimmed by 4 bases and the J gene end by 7 bases; junction bases not matched to a gene: 12. Per the germline V gene, CDR1 is SGHRS and CDR2 is YFSETQ. The CDR3 here is CASSPFGLAGRVNEQFF. The CDR3 DNA reads TGCGCCAGCAGCCCATTCGGACTAGCGGGAAGGGTAAATGAGCAGTTCTTC.

The chain employs TRBV29-1 and TRBJ2-1, with 13 bases aligning to TRBD2. This CDR3 is built from 15 residues. After removal of 3 bases from V and 7 bases from J, the junction contained 6 bases not matched to a gene. The germline gives CDR1 SQVTM, CDR2 ANQGSEA. DNA for the CDR3: TGCAGCGTTGAGGGGACTAGCGGGATTATTAATGAGCAGTTCTTC. Its protein product is CSVEGTSGIINEQFF.

CDR3 protein: CASSFSGLAQHTQYF. CDR3 in DNA: TGTGCCAGCAGTTTCAGTGGACTTGCGCAACATACGCAGTATTTT. This chain links TRBV28 with TRBJ2-3; D is perhaps TRBD2 (5 bases). Trimming removed 3 bases at V and 7 bases at J, with 17 bases between. The V gene's germline CDR1 is MDHEN and CDR2 SYDVKM. CDR3 length: 15 residues.

The CDR3 here is CASSLEGGPYQETQYF. DNA of the CDR3: TGCGCCAGCAGCTTGGAGGGTGGGCCTTACCAAGAGACCCAGTACTTC. The rearrangement links TRBV5-1 to TRBJ2-5, with no clear D. V lost 0 bases and J 0 bases, leaving 12 bases between the germline ends. This CDR3 is built from 16 residues. The germline gives CDR1 SGHRS, CDR2 YFSETQ.